Below, 29 T cell receptor beta chains from the same sample are listed, as sequenced in a study of tissue T cells after allogeneic stem cell transplantation. TCRdb's table, derived via immunoSEQ multiplex PCR, lists solely in-frame clones and lacks some. Here the sample spans 2,000 to 2,500 clones, approximately 76% being singletons. The material was ileal tissue, obtained at autopsy. These receptors were taken from a male patient between 35 and 70 years old with steroid-refractory graft-versus-host disease after an allogeneic stem cell transplant. The graft donor may be the source of some T cells.

The genes are TRBV2 and TRBJ1-3; a possible D gene is TRBD1 (6 bases). CDR3 length: 12 residues. Trimming shortened V by 11 bases and J by 1 base, and 9 bases separated the two germline ends. Germline assignment: CDR1 SNHLY and CDR2 FYNNEI. The CDR3 sequence is CAGQGSGNTIYF. CDR3 sequence (DNA): TGTGCCGGCCAGGGGTCTGGAAACACCATATATTTT.

The chain uses TRBV28 and TRBJ2-5; TRBD2 matches 8 bases. This CDR3 spans 14 amino acids. Per germline, CDR1 MDHEN and CDR2 SYDVKM. After removal of 3 bases from V and 3 bases from J, the junction contained 3 bases not matched to a gene. CDR3 sequence reads: CASSFSGGEETQYF. The CDR3 bases are TGTGCCAGCAGTTTTTCGGGGGGGGAAGAGACCCAGTACTTC.

V gene TRBV6-5 combines with J gene TRBJ2-3, with D maybe TRBD2 (5 bases). The germline V gene encodes CDR1 MNHEY and CDR2 SVGAGI. V gave up 3 bases and J gave up 0 bases, with 13 bases separating them. There are 16 residues in the CDR3. The CDR3 loop is CASSYDGNPSTDTQYF. The CDR3 DNA sequence: TGTGCCAGCAGTTATGACGGGAATCCTAGCACAGATACGCAGTATTTT.

The V and J genes are TRBV3-1 (or the pseudogene TRBV3-2) and TRBJ2-5, with D possibly matching TRBD1 (6 bases). Looked up from germline, CDR1 is LGHDT and CDR2 is YNNKEL (reference sequence). Trimming took 5 bases from V and 0 from J, leaving 13 bases between them. The CDR3 sequence is 15 residues long. CDR3 sequence reads: CASSYGTLNQETQYF. The CDR3 DNA sequence: TGTGCCAGCAGCTACGGGACACTCAACCAAGAGACCCAGTACTTC.

The chain recombines TRBV30 with TRBJ2-3; D gene unclear. Trimming pared 2 bases from V and 6 bases from J, leaving 12 bases between. Germline assignment: CDR1 GTSNPN and CDR2 SVGIG (reference sequence). The CDR3 extends over 13 amino acids. The CDR3 protein is CAWSPRDRDTQYF. CDR3 sequence (DNA): TGTGCCTGGAGTCCCCGCGATCGGGATACGCAGTATTTT.

The V and J genes are TRBV5-1 and TRBJ1-1, with 7 bases lining up with TRBD1. After removal of 4 bases from V and 3 bases from J, the junction contained 9 bases not matched to a gene. The CDR3 has 15 amino acids. Germline V CDR1 and CDR2: SGHRS, YFSETQ. The CDR3 is CASSVTGTAYTEAFF. The CDR3 bases are TGCGCCAGCAGCGTTACCGGGACAGCTTACACTGAAGCTTTCTTT. The variable domain in full, completed from reference TRBV5-1 and TRBJ1-1, reads KAGVTQTPRYLIKTRGQQVTLSCSPISGHRSVSWYQQTPGQGLQFLFEYFSETQRNKGNFPGRFSGRQFSNSRSEMNVSTLELGDSALYLCASSVTGTAYTEAFFGQGTRLTVV.

This clone has just a few counts. The gene calls are TRBV5-1 and TRBJ1-6, with 8 bases identical to TRBD1. With V trimmed by 0 bases and J by 5 bases, 4 bases remained unmatched. Germline V CDR1 and CDR2: SGHRS, YFSETQ. This CDR3 is 16 amino acids long. The CDR3 loop reads CASSLGQTGDNSPLHF. Written as DNA, the CDR3 is TGCGCCAGCAGCTTGGGGCAGACAGGGGATAATTCACCCCTCCACTTT.

This chain connects TRBV19 to TRBJ1-1; no reliable D call. The germline CDR1 and CDR2 sequences are LNHDA and SQIVND (reference sequence). The CDR3 consists of 14 residues. V dropped 5 bases and J dropped 1 base, with 11 bases sitting between them. DNA of the CDR3: TGTGCCAGTAGTCAGTCGCTGGCGAACACTGAAGCTTTCTTT. Translating it yields CASSQSLANTEAFF.

The chain couples TRBV5-1 to TRBJ2-7; D might be TRBD2 (5 bases). Trimming took off 0 bases at V and 6 bases at J, with 10 bases between the two ends. The CDR3 totals 13 residues. Germline V lookup: CDR1 SGHRS, CDR2 YFSETQ. CDR3 sequence reads: CASSLVGNSEQYF. CDR3 nucleotide sequence: TGCGCCAGCAGCTTGGTCGGGAATTCCGAGCAGTACTTC.

The rearrangement uses TRBV7-3 and TRBJ2-3; 13 nucleotides align to TRBD2. Looked up from germline, CDR1 is SGHTA and CDR2 is FQGTGA. J lost 2 bases, V lost 2 bases, and 4 bases had no gene match. The CDR3 consists of 17 residues. The CDR3: CASSLETSGGATDTQYF. CDR3 coding DNA: TGTGCCAGCAGCTTAGAAACTAGCGGGGGGGCCACAGATACGCAGTATTTT.

The sample holds a few counts of this clone. The genes are TRBV3-1 (or the pseudogene TRBV3-2) and TRBJ1-3; D unresolved. Between the trimmed V and J ends, which lost 2 bases and 4 bases, there was a span of 9 bases. The germline CDR1 and CDR2 sequences are LGHDT and YNNKEL (reference sequence). This CDR3 comprises 14 residues. This chain's CDR3 is CASSQRWEGNTIYF. The CDR3 nucleotides are TGTGCCAGCAGCCAAAGGTGGGAAGGAAACACCATATATTTT.

This chain joins TRBV27 and TRBJ2-7; 7 nucleotides line up with TRBD1. Trimming took 10 bases from V and 7 from J; bases not matched to a gene: 13. This CDR3 has 13 amino acids. The germline gives CDR1 MNHEY, CDR2 SMNVEV (reference sequence). CDR3 amino acids: CATRKDRLGEQYF. DNA for the CDR3: TGTGCCACCAGAAAGGACAGGCTGGGTGAGCAGTACTTC.

This clone was picked up one time. The chain uses TRBV5-1 and TRBJ2-3; 9 bases fit TRBD2. The CDR3 covers 15 residues. CDR1 and CDR2 (germline): SGHRS, YFSETQ. V shed 0 bases and J 3 bases; nucleotides not matched to a gene: 2. The DNA of the CDR3 is TGCGCCAGCAGCTTGGAACTAGCGGGTACAGATACGCAGTATTTT. Residues: CASSLELAGTDTQYF.

The gene calls are TRBV19 and TRBJ2-2, with D uncertain. The germline CDR1 and CDR2 sequences are LNHDA and SQIVND (reference sequence). Trimming shortened V by 6 bases and J by 3 bases, and 8 bases separated the two germline ends. The CDR3 length is 13 residues. The CDR3 sequence is CASRKQYTGELFF. CDR3 bases: TGTGCCAGTAGGAAACAATACACCGGGGAGCTGTTTTTT.

This clone was detected once. V gene TRBV19 combines with J gene TRBJ2-2; 8 bases are a match to TRBD1. The J segment lost 4 bases and the V segment lost 6 bases, leaving 4 bases of the junction unmatched. The CDR3 contains 14 residues. Germline V gene data show CDR1 as LNHDA and CDR2 as SQIVND (reference sequence). CDR3 nucleotide sequence: TGTGCCAGTAGCCAGACAGGGGCCACCGGGGAGCTGTTTTTT. Residues: CASSQTGATGELFF.

As to this clone: A much larger clone lies a single base off, so this may be a read error. V and J are TRBV6-5 and TRBJ2-7; TRBD1 matches at 7 bases. V trimming: 7 bases; J trimming: 1 base; junction bases outside the gene matches: 4. CDR3 length: 13 residues. The germline V gene has CDR1 MNHEY and CDR2 SVGAGI. This chain's CDR3 is CASMVTGSYEQYF. DNA for the CDR3: TGTGCCAGCATGGTGACAGGGTCCTACGAGCAGTACTTC.

V usage is TRBV27 and J usage is TRBJ2-3, with D possibly being TRBD1 (6 bases). Trimming left V 3 bases short and J 2 bases short, with 12 bases between. The germline V gene has CDR1 MNHEY and CDR2 SMNVEV (reference sequence). The CDR3 covers 15 residues. The CDR3 loop is CASSLGHGDTDTQYF. The CDR3 region has the DNA TGTGCCAGCAGTTTGGGACATGGGGACACAGATACGCAGTATTTT.

The rearrangement links TRBV28 to TRBJ1-5; 7 bases fit TRBD1. Germline loops: CDR1 MDHEN, CDR2 SYDVKM. V dropped 6 bases and J dropped 0; count of bases not matched to a gene: 2. This CDR3 region has 14 residues. The CDR3 loop is CASRGTVSNQPQHF. As DNA, the CDR3 is TGTGCCAGCAGGGGGACAGTTAGCAATCAGCCCCAGCATTTT. Combining the CDR3 with reference TRBV28 and TRBJ1-5 gives the whole variable domain DVKVTQSSRYLVKRTGEKVFLECVQDMDHENMFWYRQDPGLGLRLIYFSYDVKMKEKGDIPEGYSVSREKKERFSLILESASTNQTSMYLCASRGTVSNQPQHFGDGTRLSIL.

V is TRBV6-5 and J is TRBJ2-7, with 8 bases identical to TRBD1. CDR1 and CDR2 (germline): MNHEY, SVGAGI. There are 15 residues in the CDR3. The trim removed 0 bases at V and 2 bases at J, leaving 3 bases unmatched. DNA for the CDR3: TGTGCCAGCAGTTACTCAGGACAGGGCACCTACGAGCAGTACTTC. This gives the protein CASSYSGQGTYEQYF.

This clone appeared once. V usage is TRBV5-1 and J usage is TRBJ2-3, with D possibly TRBD1 on 6 matching bases. The CDR3 is made up of 16 amino acids. With 0 bases removed from V and 4 bases from J, the gap between germline ends came to 15 bases. Germline CDR1 is SGHRS and CDR2 is YFSETQ. CDR3 region: CASSLGSTGIADTQYF. The DNA of the CDR3 is TGCGCCAGCAGCTTGGGGTCCACAGGGATCGCAGATACGCAGTATTTT.

This chain uses TRBV6-4 with TRBJ2-1; 8 bases are a match to TRBD2. This CDR3 has 16 residues. The V segment lost 6 bases and the J segment 2 bases; nucleotides outside the gene matches: 9. Germline CDR1 reads MRHNA; CDR2 reads SNTAGT. CDR3 DNA: TGTGCCAGCAGCCCCGAGCCGGGGGGGACCTACAATGAGCAGTTCTTC. Its protein product is CASSPEPGGTYNEQFF.

J is TRBJ1-6 and V is TRBV28; perhaps TRBD1 as D (5 bases). Germline CDR1 reads MDHEN; CDR2 reads SYDVKM. Trimming shortened V by 7 bases and J by 6 bases, and 13 bases separated the two germline ends. The CDR3 is 14 residues long. CDR3 sequence: CASITDRGNSPLHF. Here the CDR3 DNA reads TGTGCCAGCATCACGGATAGGGGTAATTCACCCCTCCACTTT.

The chain couples TRBV11-3 to TRBJ1-1; 9 bases are a match to TRBD1. This CDR3 is built from 15 residues. Trimming at V came to 4 bases and at J to 5 bases, leaving 8 bases not matched to a gene. Germline lookup yields CDR1 SGHNT and CDR2 YENEEA. The CDR3 DNA reads TGTGCCAGCAGCTCTACGACAGGGGGAAGTACTGAAGCTTTCTTT. Its protein product is CASSSTTGGSTEAFF.

There are a few counts of this clone. The sample contains more than one DNA sequence encoding this CDR3. The chain has TRBV27 and TRBJ2-7; a weak D match, TRBD1 (6 bases). Germline-derived CDR1 and CDR2 are MNHEY and SMNVEV (reference sequence). Between the trimmed V and J ends, which lost 4 bases and 7 bases, there was a span of 11 bases. The CDR3 is 12 amino acids. Here the CDR3 reads CASSSRGREQYF. CDR3 in DNA: TGTGCCAGCAGTTCCAGGGGAAGGGAGCAGTACTTC.

This clone turned up a few times. The chain uses TRBV4-3 and TRBJ1-4; D not resolved. Per germline, CDR1 LGHNA and CDR2 YSLEER. The CDR3 is made up of 16 amino acids. V shed 0 bases and J shed 7 bases, with 15 bases lying between them. The CDR3 DNA sequence: TGCGCCAGCAGCCAAGATTTCATGCTGGTTGGTGAAAAACTGTTTTTT. Amino acids: CASSQDFMLVGEKLFF.

The chain employs TRBV25-1 and TRBJ1-4; 8 bases map to TRBD1. The ends lost 6 bases at V and 7 bases at J; junction bases unmatched: 4. The CDR3 sequence is 13 residues long. CDR1 and CDR2 (germline): MGHDK, SYGVNS. CDR3 loop: CASRGQVFEKLFF. CDR3 DNA sequence: TGTGCCAGCAGGGGACAGGTCTTTGAAAAACTGTTTTTT.

This rearrangement joins TRBV4-1 to TRBJ1-1; D unclear. The germline V gene has CDR1 MGHRA and CDR2 YSYEKL. The CDR3 covers 16 residues. Trimming cost V 0 bases and J 1 base, with 12 bases left between them. The CDR3 sequence: CASSQDSQAPNTEAFF. Here the CDR3 DNA reads TGCGCCAGCAGCCAAGATTCGCAGGCACCGAACACTGAAGCTTTCTTT.

V and J are TRBV29-1 and TRBJ2-6; D gene unclear. This CDR3 contains 15 residues. Trimming left V 7 bases short and J 0 bases short, with 13 bases between. CDR1 is SQVTM and CDR2 is ANQGSEA in the germline V gene. CDR3 sequence (DNA): TGCAGCGCCCTGAAAGGCAGCTCTGGGGCCAACGTCCTGACTTTC. Translating gives CSALKGSSGANVLTF.

The J gene is TRBJ1-4, the V gene TRBV27, with a tentative D call TRBD1 (5 bases). Per germline, CDR1 MNHEY and CDR2 SMNVEV (reference sequence). V lost 6 bases and J lost 0, with 11 bases in between. The CDR3 extends over 15 amino acids. CDR3 DNA sequence: TGTGCCAGCAGCCTTGGGACCGCAACTAATGAAAAACTGTTTTTT. Translated, it gives CASSLGTATNEKLFF.